One sample yielded the 24 T cell receptor beta chains listed below, sequenced in a study of blood T cell repertoires in COVID-19. The protocol was immunoSEQ multiplex PCR, while the TCRdb copy is restricted to in-frame clones and leaves out a portion. The repertoire has fewer than 300,000 clones, approximately 84% of them found once; the top ten carry approximately 14%. Input material: peripheral blood. The receptors were sampled from an older person with COVID-19, enrolled during active disease.

The gene calls are TRBV14 and TRBJ2-7; perhaps TRBD1 as D (5 bases). CDR3 length: 13 residues. Germline assignment: CDR1 SGHDN and CDR2 FVKESK. Deletions cut 6 bases from V and 5 bases from J, with 14 bases between. The CDR3 nucleotides read TGTGCCAGCAGACTCCAAGGGGCCAACGAGCAGTACTTC. Translated, it gives CASRLQGANEQYF.

This clone was counted between two and nine times. The chain carries TRBV4-3 and TRBJ2-7; TRBD2 is a possible D gene (7 bases). Trimming pared 1 base from V and 4 bases from J, leaving 14 bases between. This CDR3 region has 15 residues. Germline V gene lookup returns CDR1 LGHNA and CDR2 YSLEER. The CDR3, as DNA: TGCGCCAGCAGCCAAGTAGGCGAGGGGGGGTACGAGCAGTACTTC. It translates to CASSQVGEGGYEQYF.

V and J are TRBV4-1 and TRBJ2-5; D perhaps matches TRBD1 (6 bases). The CDR3 runs to 16 residues. Trimming took off 1 base at V and 0 bases at J, with 12 bases between the two ends. Germline lookup yields CDR1 MGHRA and CDR2 YSYEKL. CDR3 sequence (DNA): TGCGCCAGCAGCCAAGGGTACCGGGACAACCAAGAGACCCAGTACTTC. Translated, it gives CASSQGYRDNQETQYF.

This clone has ten or more counts. Here the CDR3 DNA reads TGTGCCAGCAGCTCCTCCCGACAGGCTGAAGCTTTCTTT. The encoded protein is CASSSSRQAEAFF. This rearrangement joins TRBV7-7 to TRBJ1-1, with a tentative D call TRBD1 (6 bases). Trimming stripped 4 bases from V and 6 bases from J, with 12 bases between. The length of the CDR3 is 13 residues. CDR1 is SSHAT, CDR2 FNYEAQ, per germline (reference sequence).

CDR3 sequence: CASSLATFSGETQYF. DNA for the CDR3: TGTGCCAGCAGCTTGGCCACCTTCTCCGGGGAGACCCAGTACTTC. This chain links TRBV5-4 with TRBJ2-5; D gene uncertain. CDR1 and CDR2 from the germline V gene are SGHNT and YYREEE (reference sequence). V shed 0 bases and J shed 5 bases, with 14 bases lying between them. The length of the CDR3 is 15 residues.

The chain recombines TRBV3-1 (or the pseudogene TRBV3-2) with TRBJ2-7, with 12 positions matching TRBD2. V lost 4 bases to trimming and J lost 0 bases; unmatched junction nucleotides: 7. Germline CDR1 LGHDT, CDR2 YNNKEL (reference sequence). This CDR3 has 17 residues. The CDR3: CASSPAPLAGGSYEQYF. The CDR3 DNA is TGTGCCAGCAGCCCAGCGCCACTAGCGGGAGGCTCCTACGAGCAGTACTTC.

This rearrangement joins TRBV6-6 to TRBJ1-6, with D perhaps TRBD1 (6 bases). V gave up 5 bases and J gave up 6 bases, with 11 bases separating them. CDR1 and CDR2 from the germline V gene are MNHNY and SVGAGI (reference sequence). CDR3 length equals 14 residues. The chain's CDR3 is CASSARGANSPLHF. In nucleotides, the CDR3 is TGTGCCAGCAGTGCCAGGGGAGCTAATTCACCCCTCCACTTT.

This chain joins TRBV12-3 or TRBV12-4 and TRBJ2-5; 7 bases are shared with TRBD2. The CDR3 length is 13 residues. The ends lost 3 bases at V and 4 bases at J; junction bases unmatched: 2. This CDR3 reads CASSLAGVETQYF. For the CDR3, the DNA is TGTGCCAGCAGTTTGGCGGGGGTAGAGACCCAGTACTTC.

J is TRBJ2-6 and V is TRBV18; 8 nucleotides align to TRBD1. This CDR3 contains 16 residues. V was pared by 2 bases and J by 2 bases, with 2 bases of the junction left unmatched. Germline assignment: CDR1 KGHSH and CDR2 LQKENI. As DNA, the CDR3 is TGTGCCAGCTCACCAAACAGGGGGACTGGGGCCAACGTCCTGACTTTC. It encodes CASSPNRGTGANVLTF.

This clone was seen only once. This chain uses TRBV7-9 with TRBJ2-7; 12 nucleotides agree with TRBD2. J gave up 0 bases and V 5 bases, and 8 bases lay outside the gene matches. Germline V gene data show CDR1 as SEHNR and CDR2 as FQNEAQ (reference sequence). CDR3 length: 17 residues. This chain's CDR3 is CASSPPGLAGRSYEQYF. The CDR3 bases are TGTGCCAGCAGCCCGCCGGGACTAGCGGGTCGCTCCTACGAGCAGTACTTC.

The CDR3 is CASSTRTENSPLHF. The CDR3 nucleotides read TGCGCCAGCAGCACCCGGACAGAAAATTCACCCCTCCACTTT. The chain carries TRBV5-1 and TRBJ1-6; TRBD1 is a possible D gene (6 bases). The V and J ends lost 4 bases and 7 bases respectively, with 12 bases between them. Germline V gives CDR1 SGHRS, CDR2 YFSETQ. The CDR3 has 14 amino acids. The whole variable domain, remainder taken from reference TRBV5-1 and TRBJ1-6, is KAGVTQTPRYLIKTRGQQVTLSCSPISGHRSVSWYQQTPGQGLQFLFEYFSETQRNKGNFPGRFSGRQFSNSRSEMNVSTLELGDSALYLCASSTRTENSPLHFGNGTRLTVT.

The chain couples TRBV9 to TRBJ1-3; D unresolved. This CDR3 contains 13 residues. With 4 bases removed from V and 0 bases from J, the gap between germline ends came to 5 bases. Germline V gene data show CDR1 as SGDLS and CDR2 as YYNGEE. The DNA for the CDR3 is TGTGCCAGCAGCTTATTCTCTGGAAACACCATATATTTT. Amino acids: CASSLFSGNTIYF. Full variable domain (outside the CDR3, taken from reference TRBV9 and TRBJ1-3): DSGVTQTPKHLITATGQRVTLRCSPRSGDLSVYWYQQSLDQGLQFLIQYYNGEERAKGNILERFSAQQFPDLHSELNLSSLELGDSALYFCASSLFSGNTIYFGEGSWLTVV.

The chain employs TRBV6-5 and TRBJ2-7, with 9 bases that match TRBD2. Germline V lookup: CDR1 MNHEY, CDR2 SVGAGI. V lost 8 bases, J lost 0 bases, and 5 bases stayed unmatched. This CDR3 is 14 amino acids long. The chain's CDR3 is CASVGLATSYEQYF. The CDR3, as DNA: TGTGCCAGCGTAGGACTAGCGACCTCCTACGAGCAGTACTTC.

The chain employs TRBV11-3 and TRBJ1-2; D remains unclear. V dropped 1 base and J dropped 4 bases, with 16 bases sitting between them. CDR3 size: 16 residues. The germline CDR1 and CDR2 sequences are SGHNT and YENEEA. CDR3 in DNA: TGTGCCAGCAGCTTAGCAACAGACCCTCAACCCTATGGCTACACCTTC. It yields the protein CASSLATDPQPYGYTF.

V is TRBV19 and J is TRBJ1-4; D might be TRBD1 (5 bases). The CDR3 length is 14 residues. V was clipped by 7 bases and J by 8 bases, with 17 bases between them. Germline CDR1 LNHDA, CDR2 SQIVND (reference sequence). CDR3: CASTVTGRQEKLFF. As DNA, the CDR3 is TGTGCCAGTACCGTCACCGGTAGACAGGAAAAACTGTTTTTT.

V gene TRBV27 combines with J gene TRBJ2-7, with 10 bases lining up with TRBD1. The length of the CDR3 is 15 residues. The germline V gene encodes CDR1 MNHEY and CDR2 SMNVEV (reference sequence). J lost 7 bases, V lost 3 bases, and 9 bases had no gene match. In nucleotides, the CDR3 is TGTGCCAGCAGTTTCCACCGGGACAGGGGACGGGAGCAGTACTTC. Encoded protein: CASSFHRDRGREQYF.

The chain employs TRBV6-2 or TRBV6-3 and TRBJ1-6, with 12 bases aligning to TRBD1. V trimming: 5 bases; J trimming: 9 bases; junction bases outside the gene matches: 5. CDR1 MNHEY and CDR2 SVGEGT come from the germline V gene. The CDR3 runs 15 residues. The CDR3 DNA is TGTGCCAGCAGTGGGGGACAGGGGGCTGGTTCACCCCTCCACTTT. This gives the protein CASSGGQGAGSPLHF.

The chain links TRBV5-6 to TRBJ2-3; 15 bases are shared with TRBD2. V shed 0 bases, J shed 2 bases, and the junction held 1 base outside the gene matches. CDR3 length: 17 amino acids. Per germline, CDR1 SGHDT and CDR2 YYEEEE. CDR3 nucleotide sequence: TGTGCCAGCAGCTTGGGGACTAGCGGGGGGGCCACAGATACGCAGTATTTT. Translation gives CASSLGTSGGATDTQYF.

The V call is TRBV27, the J call TRBJ1-6, with D possibly TRBD1 on 6 matching bases. Looked up from germline, CDR1 is MNHEY and CDR2 is SMNVEV (reference sequence). The CDR3 consists of 15 residues. The V and J ends lost 4 bases and 5 bases respectively, with 12 bases between them. As DNA, the CDR3 is TGTGCCAGCAGTTATCGGACAGAAAATAATTCACCCCTCCACTTT. Translated: CASSYRTENNSPLHF.

The V call is TRBV11-3, the J call TRBJ2-1, with 11 nucleotides matching TRBD2. The CDR3 sequence is 17 residues long. Losses at the gene ends were 1 base for V and 4 bases for J; bases not matched to a gene: 6. Germline lookup yields CDR1 SGHNT and CDR2 YENEEA. The CDR3 nucleotides read TGTGCCAGCAGCTTAGGGCTACTAGCGGGGGTATACAATGAGCAGTTCTTC. Protein sequence: CASSLGLLAGVYNEQFF.

The chain carries TRBV11-2 and TRBJ2-7, with TRBD1 identical over 7 bases. Germline CDR1 SGHAT, CDR2 FQNNGV. J was trimmed by 5 bases and V by 1 base; bases with no gene match: 11. This CDR3 spans 16 amino acids. As DNA, the CDR3 is TGTGCCAGCAGCTTAGGTAAGAGGACAGGTCTCCACGAGCAGTACTTC. The encoded protein is CASSLGKRTGLHEQYF.

J is TRBJ1-1 and V is TRBV27, with D perhaps matching TRBD1 (6 bases). The CDR3 runs 17 residues. Per germline, CDR1 MNHEY and CDR2 SMNVEV (reference sequence). With 2 bases removed from V and 5 bases from J, the gap between germline ends came to 21 bases. CDR3 region: CASSLRVEQGGFTEAFF. CDR3 bases: TGTGCCAGCAGTTTACGTGTTGAACAGGGCGGGTTTACTGAAGCTTTCTTT.

The chain uses TRBV5-1 and TRBJ1-1; TRBD1 matches at 7 bases. J lost 8 bases, V lost 6 bases, and 10 bases had no gene match. The CDR3 runs to 13 residues. Germline V gene lookup returns CDR1 SGHRS and CDR2 YFSETQ. The CDR3, as DNA: TGCGCCAGCACCACCTGGGCAGGGGGAGAAGCTTTCTTT. This translates into CASTTWAGGEAFF.

This chain connects TRBV7-8 to TRBJ1-5, with 10 bases fitting TRBD1. CDR1 is SGHVS, CDR2 FQNEAQ, per germline. The CDR3 loop spans 18 amino acids. V shed 2 bases and J 1 base; nucleotides not matched to a gene: 8. The CDR3 spells CASSLRGQGIQSNQPQHF. The CDR3 bases are TGTGCCAGCAGCTTAAGGGGACAGGGGATTCAGAGCAATCAGCCCCAGCATTTT.